Each of the 26 T cell receptor beta chains below was sequenced from the same sample in a study of T cell repertoires in cytomegalovirus infection. TCRdb itself ran the reads through MiXCR, one entry per CDR3 protein. Here the sample spans 150,000 to 200,000 distinct CDR3 sequences, approximately 28% being singletons. The sample was PBMCs. The receptor set was obtained from a human donor in good health (CMV status not recorded). Some clones in this sample may be carry-over from other donors' samples.

The V gene is TRBV20-1, the J gene TRBJ1-2; TRBD1 agrees at 7 bases. The CDR3 has 14 amino acids. J lost 8 bases, V lost 5 bases, and 14 bases had no gene match. In germline, CDR1 is DFQATT, CDR2 SNEGSKA (reference sequence). As DNA, the CDR3 is TGCAGTGCTGTTTCGACAGGGATGGATCGGGGCTACACCTTC. This gives the protein CSAVSTGMDRGYTF.

The J gene is TRBJ1-1, the V gene TRBV6-2 or TRBV6-3; D not resolved. V lost 2 bases to trimming and J lost 4 bases, with 11 bases between them. CDR1 and CDR2 (germline): MNHEY, SVGEGT. CDR3 length: 14 amino acids. In DNA form, the CDR3 reads TGTGCCAGCAGTTACGCTTTCCGGGGCACTGAAGCTTTCTTT. Protein product: CASSYAFRGTEAFF.

J is TRBJ2-3 and V is TRBV5-6; TRBD1 matches at 12 bases. V gave up 4 bases and J gave up 6 bases; unmatched junction bases: 9. The CDR3 loop spans 16 amino acids. Germline lookup yields CDR1 SGHDT and CDR2 YYEEEE. CDR3 DNA: TGTGCCAGCAGCCCGGACCCGGGACAGGGGGCTGATACGCAGTATTTT. The encoded protein is CASSPDPGQGADTQYF.

There are a few counts of this clonotype. The gene calls are TRBV6-1 and TRBJ1-5; D remains unclear. V shed 1 base and J shed 8 bases, with 0 bases lying between them. Germline CDR1 MNHNS, CDR2 SASEGT. CDR3 length: 10 residues. CDR3 sequence reads: CASSEEPQHF. The CDR3 DNA sequence: TGTGCCAGCAGTGAAGAGCCCCAGCATTTT.

Ten or more counts support this clonotype. This sequence joins TRBV6-5 and TRBJ1-2; 11 bases are a match to TRBD1. The CDR3 is made up of 17 amino acids. V lost 2 bases and J lost 4; bases outside the gene matches: 9. CDR1 is MNHEY, CDR2 SVGAGI, per germline. The CDR3 nucleotides read TGTGCCAGCAGTTACATTCGGACAGGGGGCGGTGGCTATGGCTACACCTTC. It specifies CASSYIRTGGGGYGYTF.

The rearrangement uses TRBV6-2 or TRBV6-3 and TRBJ1-1; no definite D call. The germline V gene encodes CDR1 MNHEY and CDR2 SVGEGT. V lost 5 bases, J lost 6 bases, and 22 bases lay in between. The CDR3 spans 16 residues. The chain's CDR3 is CASSPSLDRVFAEAFF. The DNA of the CDR3 is TGTGCCAGCAGTCCTTCCCTCGACCGCGTTTTCGCTGAAGCTTTCTTT.

The J gene is TRBJ1-1, the V gene TRBV19, with no clear D. The germline V and J ends were trimmed by 0 bases and 6 bases, with 5 bases remaining between them. This CDR3 region has 12 residues. Germline V gives CDR1 LNHDA, CDR2 SQIVND (reference sequence). The CDR3 DNA follows: TGTGCCAGTAGTATAGATCAGGCTGAAGCTTTCTTT. Its protein is CASSIDQAEAFF.

This chain connects TRBV29-1 to TRBJ1-2; 7 bases are shared with TRBD1. The J segment lost 8 bases and the V segment lost 6 bases, leaving 9 bases of the junction unmatched. CDR1 is SQVTM and CDR2 is ANQGSEA in the germline V gene. CDR3 length equals 12 residues. CDR3 nucleotide sequence: TGCAGCGTGGCCGAGGGGGCGGAGGGCTACACCTTC. This encodes CSVAEGAEGYTF. The whole variable domain, remainder taken from reference TRBV29-1 and TRBJ1-2, is SAVISQKPSRDICQRGTSLTIQCQVDSQVTMMFWYRQQPGQSLTLIATANQGSEATYESGFVIDKFPISRPNLTFSTLTVSNMSPEDSSIYLCSVAEGAEGYTFGSGTRLTVV.

This clonotype was observed a handful of times. V usage is TRBV29-1 and J usage is TRBJ2-1; a weak D match, TRBD2 (5 bases). Trimming shortened V by 7 bases and J by 0 bases, and 22 bases separated the two germline ends. The CDR3 loop spans 17 amino acids. In germline, CDR1 is SQVTM, CDR2 ANQGSEA. CDR3 loop: CSAPGSVTSSSYNEQFF. CDR3 coding DNA: TGCAGCGCCCCGGGGAGCGTGACATCAAGCTCCTACAATGAGCAGTTCTTC.

The gene calls are TRBV7-2 and TRBJ2-5, with TRBD2 identical over 13 bases. The CDR3 is 14 amino acids. Germline-derived CDR1 and CDR2 are SGHTA and FQGNSA. The J segment lost 7 bases and the V segment lost 5 bases, leaving 4 bases of the junction unmatched. CDR3 sequence reads: CASSGGLAGRTQYF. CDR3 nucleotides: TGTGCCAGCAGCGGGGGACTAGCGGGGCGGACCCAGTACTTC.

This clonotype was counted between two and nine times. This chain connects TRBV15 to TRBJ2-7; 9 nucleotides agree with TRBD1. Losses at the gene ends were 11 bases for V and 6 bases for J; bases not matched to a gene: 8. This CDR3 has 12 amino acids. Germline V lookup: CDR1 LNHNV, CDR2 YYDKDF (reference sequence). In nucleotides, the CDR3 is TGTGCCGGGACAGGGTCCTGGCGCGAGCAGTACTTC. This sequence encodes CAGTGSWREQYF.

This chain links TRBV11-2 with TRBJ2-3, with D tentatively TRBD1 (6 bases). The CDR3 is 15 residues long. Looked up from germline, CDR1 is SGHAT and CDR2 is FQNNGV. Deletions cut 3 bases from V and 2 bases from J, with 12 bases between. CDR3 sequence: CASSFAGQSTDTQYF. The CDR3 nucleotides read TGTGCCAGCAGCTTTGCAGGACAGTCCACAGATACGCAGTATTTT.

V is TRBV6-1 and J is TRBJ2-6; the D gene is possibly TRBD1 (6 bases). CDR3 length: 15 amino acids. Germline V gene sequence: CDR1 MNHNS, CDR2 SASEGT. Trimming shortened V by 1 base and J by 3 bases, and 7 bases separated the two germline ends. CDR3 protein: CASSEEGGGANVLTF. DNA of the CDR3: TGTGCCAGCAGTGAAGAAGGGGGTGGGGCCAACGTCCTGACTTTC.

This clonotype was recorded at least ten times. The chain recombines TRBV7-9 with TRBJ1-2, with D tentatively TRBD1 (5 bases). This CDR3 has 15 residues. V was shortened by 7 bases and J by 7 bases, with 22 bases between the two germline ends. CDR1 SEHNR and CDR2 FQNEAQ come from the germline V gene (reference sequence). CDR3 sequence reads: CASIMGGATSSGYTF. The DNA of the CDR3 is TGTGCCAGCATCATGGGAGGGGCGACGTCCAGTGGCTACACCTTC.

Ten or more counts support this clonotype. V gene TRBV7-2 combines with J gene TRBJ1-6; unclear D gene. The germline CDR1 and CDR2 sequences are SGHTA and FQGNSA. This CDR3 region has 14 residues. Trimming took off 1 base at V and 3 bases at J, with 4 bases between the two ends. CDR3 DNA: TGTGCCAGCAGCTTAGGGGGCTATAATTCACCCCTCCACTTT. The encoded protein is CASSLGGYNSPLHF.

The chain recombines TRBV9 with TRBJ2-3; 12 bases map to TRBD2. Germline V gives CDR1 SGDLS, CDR2 YYNGEE. The CDR3 spans 16 residues. V lost 4 bases and J lost 4; bases outside the gene matches: 7. CDR3 DNA sequence: TGTGCCAGCAGCACCCGGACTAGCGGGGAAGCAGATACGCAGTATTTT. Residues: CASSTRTSGEADTQYF.

This clonotype appeared a few times. CDR3 in DNA: TGTGCCAGCAGTGGACGGGTTGAGCAGTTCTTC. It encodes CASSGRVEQFF. V usage is TRBV2 and J usage is TRBJ2-1; D unresolved. V lost 4 bases and J lost 9, with 7 bases in between. The CDR3 spans 11 residues. Germline CDR1 SNHLY, CDR2 FYNNEI. The full variable domain, in which reference TRBV2 and TRBJ2-1 provide the parts outside the CDR3, is EPEVTQTPSHQVTQMGQEVILRCVPISNHLYFYWYRQILGQKVEFLVSFYNNEISEKSEIFDDQFSVERPDGSNFTLKIRSTKLEDSAMYFCASSGRVEQFFGPGTRLTVL.

The table lists this clonotype with a few counts. The J gene is TRBJ1-5, the V gene TRBV12-3 or TRBV12-4, with TRBD1 identical over 10 bases. The ends lost 5 bases at V and 0 bases at J; junction bases unmatched: 4. The CDR3 is 16 amino acids. CDR3 residues: CASSPRDRGSNQPQHF. DNA for the CDR3: TGTGCCAGCAGTCCACGGGACAGGGGTAGCAATCAGCCCCAGCATTTT.

This clonotype was seen many times. V usage is TRBV7-2 and J usage is TRBJ2-7, with 14 bases aligning to TRBD2. This CDR3 comprises 16 residues. Germline-derived CDR1 and CDR2 are SGHTA and FQGNSA. Trimming took 5 bases from V and 6 from J; bases not matched to a gene: 9. Written as DNA, the CDR3 is TGTGCCAGCAGCCTGGGACTAGCGGGGGCCGCTCGCGAGCAGTACTTC. It translates to CASSLGLAGAAREQYF.

The chain is built from TRBV5-4 and TRBJ2-1, with a weak D call TRBD2 (7 bases). Between the trimmed V and J ends, which lost 4 bases and 6 bases, there was a span of 23 bases. Germline assignment: CDR1 SGHNT and CDR2 YYREEE (reference sequence). The CDR3 length is 17 residues. CDR3 region: CASSGRGQGPYGNEQFF. The CDR3 region has the DNA TGTGCCAGCAGCGGGAGGGGTCAGGGGCCCTATGGCAATGAGCAGTTCTTC. Full variable domain (remainder filled in from reference TRBV5-4 and TRBJ2-1): ETGVTQSPTHLIKTRGQQVTLRCSSQSGHNTVSWYQQALGQGPQFIFQYYREEENGRGNFPPRFSGLQFPNYSSELNVNALELDDSALYLCASSGRGQGPYGNEQFFGPGTRLTVL.

V usage is TRBV20-1 and J usage is TRBJ1-2; possibly TRBD1 for D (5 bases). With 3 bases removed from V and 3 bases from J, the gap between germline ends came to 14 bases. Germline CDR1 and CDR2: DFQATT and SNEGSKA (reference sequence). The CDR3 spans 14 residues. The CDR3 spells CSASGAATHYGYTF. The CDR3 nucleotides are TGCAGTGCTAGTGGGGCCGCTACTCACTATGGCTACACCTTC.

The chain carries TRBV11-2 and TRBJ1-1, with D perhaps TRBD1 (5 bases). V lost 4 bases and J lost 13, with 25 bases in between. Germline V gene sequence: CDR1 SGHAT, CDR2 FQNNGV. CDR3 length equals 15 residues. CDR3 DNA: TGTGCCAGCAGCTACCGATTCGGGACGCCCTTGAAGGATTTCTTT. This sequence encodes CASSYRFGTPLKDFF.

The chain links TRBV5-4 to TRBJ2-1; tentatively, D is TRBD1 (5 bases). V gave up 4 bases and J gave up 2 bases, with 10 bases separating them. The germline CDR1 and CDR2 sequences are SGHNT and YYREEE (reference sequence). CDR3 size: 14 residues. The DNA of the CDR3 is TGTGCCAGCAGCCCGCCAGGGACCTACAATGAGCAGTTCTTC. As protein: CASSPPGTYNEQFF.

Only a few counts were recorded for this clonotype. The chain joins TRBV7-2 to TRBJ2-3, with TRBD2 identical over 9 bases. The CDR3 is made up of 18 amino acids. J lost 2 bases, V lost 5 bases, and 14 bases had no gene match. CDR1 is SGHTA and CDR2 is FQGNSA in the germline V gene. CDR3 sequence reads: CASSLTPRSGGITDTQYF. The CDR3 nucleotides are TGTGCCAGCAGCCTAACCCCCCGGAGCGGGGGGATCACAGATACGCAGTATTTT.

The V gene is TRBV12-3 or TRBV12-4, the J gene TRBJ2-1, with 10 positions matching TRBD1. The junction had 5 bases not matched to a gene; V was cut back by 5 bases and J by 4 bases. The CDR3 has 15 amino acids. In DNA form, the CDR3 reads TGTGCCAGCAGTCGGACAGGGGGAGGATACAATGAGCAGTTCTTC. Translated: CASSRTGGGYNEQFF.

The gene calls are TRBV12-3 or TRBV12-4 and TRBJ1-1; TRBD1 might be the D (5 bases). This CDR3 region has 13 residues. Trimming stripped 10 bases from V and 0 bases from J, with 12 bases between. The CDR3 here is CATAGGMNTEAFF. For the CDR3, the DNA is TGTGCCACCGCGGGGGGAATGAACACTGAAGCTTTCTTT.